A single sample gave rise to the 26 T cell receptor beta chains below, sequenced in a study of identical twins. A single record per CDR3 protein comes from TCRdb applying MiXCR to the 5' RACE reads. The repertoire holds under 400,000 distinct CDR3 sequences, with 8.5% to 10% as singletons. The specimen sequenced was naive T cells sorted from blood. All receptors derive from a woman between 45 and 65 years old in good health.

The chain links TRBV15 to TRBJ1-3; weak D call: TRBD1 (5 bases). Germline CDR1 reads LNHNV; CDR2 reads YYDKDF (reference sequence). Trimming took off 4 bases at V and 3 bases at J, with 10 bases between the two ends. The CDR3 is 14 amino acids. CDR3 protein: CATSKGDFGNTIYF. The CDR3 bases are TGTGCCACCAGCAAAGGGGATTTTGGAAACACCATATATTTT.

The CDR3 reads CASRRLNEQYV. In nucleotides, the CDR3 is TGTGCCAGCAGAAGACTAAACGAGCAGTACGTC. The rearrangement links TRBV28 to TRBJ2-7; D perhaps matches TRBD2 (5 bases). The CDR3 is 11 amino acids. CDR1 is MDHEN, CDR2 SYDVKM, per germline. Trimming pared 6 bases from V and 5 bases from J, leaving 8 bases between.

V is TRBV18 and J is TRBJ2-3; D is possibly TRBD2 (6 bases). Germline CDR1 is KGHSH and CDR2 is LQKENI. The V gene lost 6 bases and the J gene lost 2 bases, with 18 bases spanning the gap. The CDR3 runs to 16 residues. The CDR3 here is CASSDYRQSVTDTQYF. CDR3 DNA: TGTGCCAGCTCGGACTACCGACAGTCAGTCACAGATACGCAGTATTTT. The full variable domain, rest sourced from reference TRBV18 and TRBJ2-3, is NAGVMQNPRHLVRRRGQEARLRCSPMKGHSHVYWYRQLPEEGLKFMVYLQKENIIDESGMPKERFSAEFPKEGPSILRIQQVVRGDSAAYFCASSDYRQSVTDTQYFGPGTRLTVL.

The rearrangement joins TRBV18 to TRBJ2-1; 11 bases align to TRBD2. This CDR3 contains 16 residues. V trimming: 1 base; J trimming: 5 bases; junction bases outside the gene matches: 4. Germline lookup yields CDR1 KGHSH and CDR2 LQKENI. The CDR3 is CASSPRGLAVNNEQFF. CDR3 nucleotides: TGTGCCAGCTCACCACGGGGACTAGCGGTAAACAATGAGCAGTTCTTC.

In DNA form, the CDR3 reads TGCGCCAGTAGACAGGGGCTGGACACTGAAGCTTTCTTT. Its protein product is CASRQGLDTEAFF. The rearrangement links TRBV5-1 to TRBJ1-1, with TRBD1 identical over 8 bases. V trimming: 8 bases; J trimming: 3 bases; junction bases outside the gene matches: 6. This CDR3 has 13 amino acids. Germline V gene sequence: CDR1 SGHRS, CDR2 YFSETQ.

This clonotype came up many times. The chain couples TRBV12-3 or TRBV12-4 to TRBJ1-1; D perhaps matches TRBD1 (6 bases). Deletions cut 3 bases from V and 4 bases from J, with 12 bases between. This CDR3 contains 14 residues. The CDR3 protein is CASSLSGGGTEAFF. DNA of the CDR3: TGTGCCAGCAGTTTGTCCGGGGGCGGCACTGAAGCTTTCTTT.

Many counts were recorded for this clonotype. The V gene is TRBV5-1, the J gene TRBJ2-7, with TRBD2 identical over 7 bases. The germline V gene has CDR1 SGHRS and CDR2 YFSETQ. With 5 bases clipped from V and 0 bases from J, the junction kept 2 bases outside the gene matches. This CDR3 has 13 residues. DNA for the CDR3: TGCGCCAGCAGGACGGGAGGCTCCTACGAGCAGTACTTC. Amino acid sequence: CASRTGGSYEQYF.

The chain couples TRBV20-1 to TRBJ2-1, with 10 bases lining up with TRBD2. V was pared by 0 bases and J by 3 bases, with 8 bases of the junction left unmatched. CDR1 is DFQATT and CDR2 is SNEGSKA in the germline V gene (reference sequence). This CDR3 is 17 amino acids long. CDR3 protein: CSARDLWLAGGYNEQFF. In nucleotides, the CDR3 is TGCAGTGCTAGAGATCTTTGGTTAGCGGGAGGCTACAATGAGCAGTTCTTC.

The CDR3 nucleotides are TGTGCTAGTGGGCCTCAACAGGGTCCCTACGAGCAGTACTTC. It encodes CASGPQQGPYEQYF. The chain recombines TRBV12-5 with TRBJ2-7; D is perhaps TRBD1 (6 bases). The V end lost 6 bases, the J end lost 2 bases, and 14 bases lay between the germline ends. There are 14 residues in the CDR3. CDR1 and CDR2 from the germline V gene are LGHNT and FRNRAP.

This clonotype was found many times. The CDR3 protein is CATSDLQRLTDTQYF. CDR3 nucleotides: TGTGCCACCAGTGACCTCCAGCGACTCACAGATACGCAGTATTTT. This rearrangement joins TRBV24-1 to TRBJ2-3; D gene ambiguous. CDR3 size: 15 residues. The V gene's germline CDR1 is KGHDR and CDR2 SFDVKD. Trimming took 4 bases from V and 2 from J, leaving 12 bases between them.

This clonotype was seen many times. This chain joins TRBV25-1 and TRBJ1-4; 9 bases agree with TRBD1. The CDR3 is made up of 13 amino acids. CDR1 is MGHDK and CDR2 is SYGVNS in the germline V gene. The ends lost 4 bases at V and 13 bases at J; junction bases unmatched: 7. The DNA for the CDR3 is TGTGCCAGCAGTGGGGCCGGGACAGGGCTACTGTTTTTT. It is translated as CASSGAGTGLLFF.

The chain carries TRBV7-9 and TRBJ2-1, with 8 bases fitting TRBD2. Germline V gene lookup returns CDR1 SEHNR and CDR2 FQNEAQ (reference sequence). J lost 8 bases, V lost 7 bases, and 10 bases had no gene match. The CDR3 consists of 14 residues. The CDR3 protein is CASTRGLVSDEQFF. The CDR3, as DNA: TGTGCCAGCACCAGGGGACTAGTATCCGATGAGCAGTTCTTC. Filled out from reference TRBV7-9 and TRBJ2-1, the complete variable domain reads DTGVSQNPRHKITKRGQNVTFRCDPISEHNRLYWYRQTLGQGPEFLTYFQNEAQLEKSRLLSDRFSAERPKGSFSTLEIQRTEQGDSAMYLCASTRGLVSDEQFFGPGTRLTVL.

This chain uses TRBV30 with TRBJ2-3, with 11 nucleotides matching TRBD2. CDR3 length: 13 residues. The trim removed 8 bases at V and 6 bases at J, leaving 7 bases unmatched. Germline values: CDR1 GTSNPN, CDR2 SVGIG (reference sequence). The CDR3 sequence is CAGTSGSQDTQYF. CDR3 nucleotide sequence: TGTGCCGGCACTAGCGGGAGTCAGGATACGCAGTATTTT.

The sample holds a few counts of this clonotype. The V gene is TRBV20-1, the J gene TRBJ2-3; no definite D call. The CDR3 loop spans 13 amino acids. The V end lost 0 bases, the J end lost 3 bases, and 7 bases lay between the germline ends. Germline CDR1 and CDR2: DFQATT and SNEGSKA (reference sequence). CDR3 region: CSARDRWTDTQYF. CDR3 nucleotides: TGCAGTGCTAGAGATCGGTGGACAGATACGCAGTATTTT.

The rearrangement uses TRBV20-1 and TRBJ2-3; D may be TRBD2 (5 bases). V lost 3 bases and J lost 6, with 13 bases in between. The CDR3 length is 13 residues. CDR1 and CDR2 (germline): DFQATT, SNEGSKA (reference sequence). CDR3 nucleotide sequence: TGCAGTGCTAGGGCCCGGGGAGCGGATACGCAGTATTTT. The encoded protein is CSARARGADTQYF.

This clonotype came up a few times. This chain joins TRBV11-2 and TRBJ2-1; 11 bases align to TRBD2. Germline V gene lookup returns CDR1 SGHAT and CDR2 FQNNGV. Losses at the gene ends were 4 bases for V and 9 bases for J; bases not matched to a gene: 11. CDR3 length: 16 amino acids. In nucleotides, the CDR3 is TGTGCCAGCAGCTCTAGAACCGGGACTAGCGGAACTGAGCAGTTCTTC. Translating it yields CASSSRTGTSGTEQFF.

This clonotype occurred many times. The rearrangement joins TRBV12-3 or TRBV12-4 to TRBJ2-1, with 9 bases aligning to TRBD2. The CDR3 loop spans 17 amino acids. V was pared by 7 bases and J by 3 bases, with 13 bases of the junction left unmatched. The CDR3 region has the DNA TGTGCCAGCAAACCCCAAAGTAGCGGGAGAATCTACAATGAGCAGTTCTTC. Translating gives CASKPQSSGRIYNEQFF.

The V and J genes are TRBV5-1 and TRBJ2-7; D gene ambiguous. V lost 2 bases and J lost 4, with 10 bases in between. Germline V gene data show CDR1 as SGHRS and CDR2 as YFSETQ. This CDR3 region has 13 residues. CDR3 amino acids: CASSFERAYEQYF. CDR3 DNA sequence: TGCGCCAGCAGCTTCGAAAGGGCATACGAGCAGTACTTC.

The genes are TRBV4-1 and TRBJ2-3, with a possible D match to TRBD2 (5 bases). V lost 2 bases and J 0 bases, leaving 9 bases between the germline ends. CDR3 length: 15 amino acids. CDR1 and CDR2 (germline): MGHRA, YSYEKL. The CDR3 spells CASSQPDSSTDTQYF. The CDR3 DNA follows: TGCGCCAGCAGCCAACCGGACTCCAGCACAGATACGCAGTATTTT.

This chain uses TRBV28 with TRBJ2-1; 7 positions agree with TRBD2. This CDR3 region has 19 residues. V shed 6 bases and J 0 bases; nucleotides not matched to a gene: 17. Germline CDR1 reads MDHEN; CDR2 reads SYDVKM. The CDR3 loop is CASSYPQAGTRGSYNEQFF. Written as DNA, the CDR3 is TGTGCCAGCAGCTACCCCCAAGCGGGAACAAGGGGCTCCTACAATGAGCAGTTCTTC.

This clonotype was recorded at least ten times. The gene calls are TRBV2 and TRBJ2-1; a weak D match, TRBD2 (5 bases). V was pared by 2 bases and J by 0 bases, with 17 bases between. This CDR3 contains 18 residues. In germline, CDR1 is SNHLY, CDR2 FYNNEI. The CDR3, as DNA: TGTGCCAGCAGTGAAACAAGGAGCGGCTGGAGCTCCTACAATGAGCAGTTCTTC. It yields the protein CASSETRSGWSSYNEQFF.

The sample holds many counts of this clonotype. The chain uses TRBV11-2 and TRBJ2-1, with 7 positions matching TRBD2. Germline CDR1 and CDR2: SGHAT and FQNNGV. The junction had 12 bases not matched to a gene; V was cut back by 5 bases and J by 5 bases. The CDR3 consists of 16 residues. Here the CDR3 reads CASSMSLAERDNEQFF. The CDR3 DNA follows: TGTGCCAGCAGCATGTCTCTAGCGGAGCGGGACAATGAGCAGTTCTTC. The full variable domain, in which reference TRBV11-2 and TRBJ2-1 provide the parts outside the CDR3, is EAGVAQSPRYKIIEKRQSVAFWCNPISGHATLYWYQQILGQGPKLLIQFQNNGVVDDSQLPKDRFSAERLKGVDSTLKIQPAKLEDSAVYLCASSMSLAERDNEQFFGPGTRLTVL.

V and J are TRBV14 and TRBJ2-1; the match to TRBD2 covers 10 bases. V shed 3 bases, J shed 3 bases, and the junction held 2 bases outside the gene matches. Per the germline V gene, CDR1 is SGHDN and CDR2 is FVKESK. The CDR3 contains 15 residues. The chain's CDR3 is CASSQRTSGYNEQFF. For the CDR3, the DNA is TGTGCCAGCAGCCAGAGGACTAGCGGCTACAATGAGCAGTTCTTC.

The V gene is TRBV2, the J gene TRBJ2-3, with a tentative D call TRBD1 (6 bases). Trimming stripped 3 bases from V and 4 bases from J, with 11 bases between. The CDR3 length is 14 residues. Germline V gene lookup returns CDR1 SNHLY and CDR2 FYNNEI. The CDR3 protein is CASSDNRAADTQYF. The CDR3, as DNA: TGTGCCAGCAGTGACAACAGGGCGGCAGATACGCAGTATTTT.

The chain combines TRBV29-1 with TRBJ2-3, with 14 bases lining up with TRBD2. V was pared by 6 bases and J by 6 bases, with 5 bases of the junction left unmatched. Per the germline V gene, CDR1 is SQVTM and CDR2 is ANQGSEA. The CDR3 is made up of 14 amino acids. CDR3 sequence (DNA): TGCAGCGTAGGGACTAGCGGGAGTCCTGATACGCAGTATTTT. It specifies CSVGTSGSPDTQYF.

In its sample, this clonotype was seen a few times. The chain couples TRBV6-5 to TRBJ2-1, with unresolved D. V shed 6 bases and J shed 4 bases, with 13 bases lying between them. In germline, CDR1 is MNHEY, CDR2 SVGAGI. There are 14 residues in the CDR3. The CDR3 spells CASSQTDGYNEQFF. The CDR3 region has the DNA TGTGCCAGCAGCCAGACTGACGGATACAATGAGCAGTTCTTC.